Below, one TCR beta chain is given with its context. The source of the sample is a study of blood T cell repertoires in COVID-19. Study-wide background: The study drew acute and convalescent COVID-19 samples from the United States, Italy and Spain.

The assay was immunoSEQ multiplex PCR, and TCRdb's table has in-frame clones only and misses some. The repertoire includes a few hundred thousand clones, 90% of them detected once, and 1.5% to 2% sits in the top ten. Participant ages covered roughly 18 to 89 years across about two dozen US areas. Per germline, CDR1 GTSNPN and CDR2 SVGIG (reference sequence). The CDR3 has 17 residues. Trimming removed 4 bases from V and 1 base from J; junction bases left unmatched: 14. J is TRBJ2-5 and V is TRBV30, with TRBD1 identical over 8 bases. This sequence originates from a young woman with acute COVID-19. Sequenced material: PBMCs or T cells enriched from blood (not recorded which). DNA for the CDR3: TGTGCCTGGACTCCTAGGGACAGGTTTCGTGTCCAAGAGACCCAGTACTTC. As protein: CAWTPRDRFRVQETQYF.